This T cell receptor beta chain was profiled in a study of Ad26.COV2.S vaccination and SARS-CoV-2 variants. This CDR3 contains 15 residues. V shed 5 bases and J shed 6 bases, with 20 bases lying between them. Germline loops: CDR1 SEHNR, CDR2 FQNEAQ (reference sequence). Treatment of the sample: about 20 received Ad26.COV2.S at low or high dose, single or two shots; several received placebo; per-sample allocation not given. Sampling happened 63 days after the first vaccine or placebo injection. Measured with immunoSEQ multiplex PCR; TCRdb has only the in-frame clones, and not every one. The sample shows 300,000 to 400,000 clones, approximately 84% of them seen only once.

Sequenced here: peripheral blood, sampled in a trial of Ad26.COV2.S vaccine versus placebo. The chain employs TRBV7-9 and TRBJ2-7; D tentatively reads TRBD1 or TRBD2 (5 bases each). This receptor was taken from a person aged 18 to 65 who received the Ad26.COV2.S COVID-19 vaccine or a placebo. The CDR3 bases are TGTGCCAGCAGCCCCACCGGGACGGACTCCACCGAGCAGTACTTC. This codes for CASSPTGTDSTEQYF.